This TCR beta chain came from a study of CD8 T cells in ankylosing spondylitis. Regarding the study as a whole: The disease-linked clones had a CD8+ phenotype and low blood frequencies. It was reported that disease-linked clones were significantly enriched in matched ankylosing spondylitis synovial fluid. Among TCR beta sequences, a motif of eight highly homologous variants appeared characteristic of ankylosing spondylitis blood. Prior literature has documented some motif variants in synovial fluid and blood from reactive arthritis.

This clonotype has ten or more counts. As yet, its antigen is unknown. Libraries for TCR beta were made by quantitative 5'-RACE with molecular barcodes. TCRdb re-analysed the 5' RACE reads in MiXCR, keeping a single row per CDR3 protein. The data contain more than 400,000 distinct CDR3 sequences, approximately 5.3% of them seen just once; the ten biggest clones take up under 4.5%. Sequenced sample: blood, either unsorted or a sorted T cell fraction (not recorded which). This TCR was sampled from a male donor with ankylosing spondylitis.

The CDR3 region is CSATRLAGAGETQYF. CDR3 DNA: TGCAGTGCTACTCGACTAGCGGGAGCGGGGGAGACCCAGTACTTC. The chain combines TRBV20-1 with TRBJ2-5; 12 nucleotides agree with TRBD2. Germline V gene sequence: CDR1 DFQATT, CDR2 SNEGSKA (reference sequence). The CDR3 extends over 15 amino acids. The junction had 8 bases not matched to a gene; V was cut back by 4 bases and J by 5 bases.